These T cell receptor beta chains were read from a single sample in a study of blood T cell repertoires in COVID-19. Measured with immunoSEQ multiplex PCR; TCRdb has only the in-frame clones, and not every one. The sample shows under 95,000 clones, around 78% of them seen only once. Sample: peripheral blood. The receptors derive from a human donor in a cohort sampled during active COVID-19. Each CDR3 is given with its conserved first and last residue. The order of the fields is V gene, CDR3 length, clone size, D gene, J gene, CDR3 protein, CDR3 DNA. The D gene is left open where the match is weak. Expanded clones get a size class; other rows say once, few or many, or leave the size out.

v_gene: TRBV28; len: 15; abundance: .; d_gene: .; j_gene: TRBJ2-5; CDR3aa: CASSFNRAGIETQYF; CDR3nt: TGTGCCAGCAGTTTTAACAGGGCAGGGATAGAGACCCAGTACTTC
v_gene: TRBV3-1/TRBV3-2; len: 12; abundance: .; d_gene: .; j_gene: TRBJ1-1; CDR3aa: CASSQEGQGGFF; CDR3nt: TGTGCCAGCAGCCAAGAAGGGCAGGGTGGTTTCTTT
v_gene: TRBV28; len: 16; abundance: .; d_gene: .; j_gene: TRBJ1-1; CDR3aa: CASSSRGSRMNTEAFF; CDR3nt: TGTGCCAGCAGTTCGAGAGGGAGTAGGATGAACACTGAAGCTTTCTTT
v_gene: TRBV29-1; len: 14; abundance: .; d_gene: TRBD2; j_gene: TRBJ2-1; CDR3aa: CSVEGGSSYNEQFF; CDR3nt: TGCAGCGTTGAGGGGGGGAGCTCCTACAATGAGCAGTTCTTC
v_gene: TRBV5-1; len: 14; abundance: .; d_gene: TRBD1; j_gene: TRBJ2-7; CDR3aa: CASSLPTGSDEQYF; CDR3nt: TGCGCCAGCAGCTTGCCGACAGGGTCCGACGAGCAGTACTTC
v_gene: TRBV27; len: 13; abundance: .; d_gene: TRBD1; j_gene: TRBJ1-5; CDR3aa: CASSPGGSQPQHF; CDR3nt: TGTGCCAGCAGTCCAGGGGGGAGTCAGCCCCAGCATTTT
v_gene: TRBV9; len: 13; abundance: .; d_gene: .; j_gene: TRBJ2-1; CDR3aa: CASSAQGSDEQFF; CDR3nt: TGTGCCAGCAGCGCACAGGGTTCTGATGAGCAGTTCTTC
v_gene: TRBV2; len: 15; abundance: once; d_gene: TRBD2; j_gene: TRBJ2-3; CDR3aa: CASSLAGGFTDTQYF; CDR3nt: TGTGCCAGCAGCTTAGCGGGGGGTTTCACAGATACGCAGTATTTT
v_gene: TRBV2; len: 14; abundance: .; d_gene: TRBD2; j_gene: TRBJ2-7; CDR3aa: CASATGTSGYEQYF; CDR3nt: TGTGCCAGCGCAACCGGGACTAGCGGCTACGAGCAGTACTTC
v_gene: TRBV28; len: 17; abundance: .; d_gene: TRBD2; j_gene: TRBJ2-1; CDR3aa: CASIPREGLAGNNEQFF; CDR3nt: TGTGCCAGCATCCCTAGAGAGGGACTAGCGGGAAACAATGAGCAGTTCTTC
v_gene: TRBV6-6; len: 15; abundance: .; d_gene: TRBD1; j_gene: TRBJ1-1; CDR3aa: CASSHRDRDNTEAFF; CDR3nt: TGTGCCAGCAGCCACCGGGACAGGGATAACACTGAAGCTTTCTTT
v_gene: TRBV7-9; len: 13; abundance: .; d_gene: .; j_gene: TRBJ1-2; CDR3aa: CASSPGLYDGYTF; CDR3nt: TGTGCCAGCAGCCCTGGCTTATACGATGGCTACACCTTC
v_gene: TRBV7-3; len: 14; abundance: .; d_gene: .; j_gene: TRBJ2-3; CDR3aa: CASSLGTQTDTQYF; CDR3nt: TGTGCCAGCAGCTTAGGGACACAAACAGATACGCAGTATTTT
v_gene: TRBV6-2/TRBV6-3; len: 16; abundance: .; d_gene: TRBD1; j_gene: TRBJ1-5; CDR3aa: CASSFLRTGGNQPQHF; CDR3nt: TGTGCCAGCAGTTTTTTACGGACAGGAGGCAATCAGCCCCAGCATTTT
v_gene: TRBV28; len: 14; abundance: .; d_gene: .; j_gene: TRBJ1-2; CDR3aa: CASSLEGVDYGYTF; CDR3nt: TGTGCCAGCAGTTTAGAAGGGGTGGACTATGGCTACACCTTC
v_gene: TRBV6-1; len: 19; abundance: .; d_gene: .; j_gene: TRBJ1-5; CDR3aa: CASSGGRRQLSGWNQPQHF; CDR3nt: TGTGCCAGCAGTGGAGGGAGGAGGCAATTGAGCGGATGGAATCAGCCCCAGCATTTT
v_gene: TRBV15; len: 14; abundance: .; d_gene: .; j_gene: TRBJ2-5; CDR3aa: CATSRRGAGGTQYF; CDR3nt: TGTGCCACCAGCAGACGGGGGGCCGGAGGGACCCAGTACTTC
v_gene: TRBV6-1; len: 15; abundance: .; d_gene: .; j_gene: TRBJ2-5; CDR3aa: CASSEVGGGGETQYF; CDR3nt: TGTGCCAGCAGTGAAGTAGGAGGGGGCGGAGAGACCCAGTACTTC
v_gene: TRBV7-9; len: 15; abundance: .; d_gene: .; j_gene: TRBJ2-5; CDR3aa: CASSLGGFDQETQYF; CDR3nt: TGTGCCAGCAGCTTGGGGGGTTTCGACCAAGAGACCCAGTACTTC
v_gene: TRBV6-5; len: 13; abundance: .; d_gene: TRBD1; j_gene: TRBJ1-6; CDR3aa: CASSRDRNSPLHF; CDR3nt: TGTGCCAGCAGCCGGGACAGAAATTCACCCCTCCACTTT
v_gene: TRBV18; len: 15; abundance: .; d_gene: TRBD1; j_gene: TRBJ1-1; CDR3aa: CASSPGTGDRTEAFF; CDR3nt: TGTGCCAGCTCCCCAGGGACAGGGGATAGAACTGAAGCTTTCTTT
v_gene: TRBV10-1; len: 13; abundance: .; d_gene: .; j_gene: TRBJ1-3; CDR3aa: CASSETAGNTIYF; CDR3nt: TGCGCCAGCAGTGAGACAGCTGGAAACACCATATATTTT
v_gene: TRBV5-1; len: 16; abundance: .; d_gene: TRBD2; j_gene: TRBJ2-3; CDR3aa: CASSTGTSGETDTQYF; CDR3nt: TGCGCCAGCAGCACCGGGACTAGCGGGGAGACAGATACGCAGTATTTT
v_gene: TRBV4-2; len: 18; abundance: .; d_gene: TRBD2; j_gene: TRBJ2-5; CDR3aa: CASSQELTASGSGETQYF; CDR3nt: TGTGCCAGCAGCCAAGAACTCACTGCTAGCGGGAGTGGGGAGACCCAGTACTTC
v_gene: TRBV25-1; len: 16; abundance: .; d_gene: TRBD1; j_gene: TRBJ1-6; CDR3aa: CASRPPWGQENSPLHF; CDR3nt: TGTGCCAGCCGCCCCCCGTGGGGACAGGAAAATTCACCCCTCCACTTT
v_gene: TRBV7-3; len: 13; abundance: .; d_gene: TRBD1; j_gene: TRBJ1-2; CDR3aa: CASSFGTDYGYTF; CDR3nt: TGTGCCAGCAGCTTCGGGACAGACTATGGCTACACCTTC
v_gene: TRBV6-5; len: 14; abundance: .; d_gene: TRBD1; j_gene: TRBJ1-2; CDR3aa: CASSDRGTAYGYTF; CDR3nt: TGTGCCAGCAGCGACAGGGGGACCGCTTATGGCTACACCTTC
v_gene: TRBV7-3; len: 13; abundance: .; d_gene: .; j_gene: TRBJ2-3; CDR3aa: CASSPRYGDTQYF; CDR3nt: TGTGCCAGCAGCCCTCGCTATGGAGATACGCAGTATTTT
v_gene: TRBV19; len: 14; abundance: .; d_gene: TRBD1; j_gene: TRBJ1-2; CDR3aa: CASMRTTGAYGYTF; CDR3nt: TGTGCCAGTATGCGGACCACAGGGGCCTATGGCTACACCTTC
v_gene: TRBV28; len: 15; abundance: .; d_gene: TRBD1; j_gene: TRBJ1-6; CDR3aa: CASSLAGGRNSPLHF; CDR3nt: TGTGCCAGCAGTTTAGCAGGGGGGAGGAATTCACCCCTCCACTTT
v_gene: TRBV2; len: 14; abundance: .; d_gene: TRBD1; j_gene: TRBJ1-2; CDR3aa: CASIRQGEGYGYTF; CDR3nt: TGTGCCAGCATCAGACAGGGAGAGGGCTATGGCTACACCTTC
v_gene: TRBV11-3; len: 16; abundance: once; d_gene: TRBD2; j_gene: TRBJ2-3; CDR3aa: CASSPGTSGRTDTQYF; CDR3nt: TGTGCCAGCAGCCCAGGGACTAGCGGTCGCACAGATACGCAGTATTTT
v_gene: TRBV9; len: 15; abundance: .; d_gene: TRBD2; j_gene: TRBJ2-3; CDR3aa: CASSVGDSGADTQYF; CDR3nt: TGTGCCAGCAGCGTAGGTGATAGCGGGGCAGATACGCAGTATTTT
v_gene: TRBV14; len: 19; abundance: .; d_gene: TRBD1; j_gene: TRBJ1-4; CDR3aa: CASSLRPGQGSRSNEKLFF; CDR3nt: TGTGCCAGCAGCCTGCGACCGGGACAGGGTTCACGATCTAATGAAAAACTGTTTTTT
v_gene: TRBV21-1; len: 16; abundance: .; d_gene: .; j_gene: TRBJ1-2; CDR3aa: CASSLSWAKPNYGYTF; CDR3nt: TGTGCCAGCAGCCTAAGTTGGGCGAAACCTAACTATGGCTACACCTTC
v_gene: TRBV19; len: 17; abundance: once; d_gene: TRBD2; j_gene: TRBJ2-1; CDR3aa: CASISRGSWGGNNEQFF; CDR3nt: TGTGCCAGTATCTCCCGCGGATCCTGGGGGGGAAACAATGAGCAGTTCTTC
v_gene: TRBV4-1; len: 13; abundance: .; d_gene: .; j_gene: TRBJ1-5; CDR3aa: CASSQRYNQPQHF; CDR3nt: TGCGCCAGCAGCCAACGGTACAATCAGCCCCAGCATTTT
v_gene: TRBV7-2; len: 13; abundance: .; d_gene: .; j_gene: TRBJ2-5; CDR3aa: CASSFNRQETQYF; CDR3nt: TGTGCCAGCAGCTTTAACAGACAAGAGACCCAGTACTTC
v_gene: TRBV7-8; len: 15; abundance: .; d_gene: TRBD2; j_gene: TRBJ2-2; CDR3aa: CASSFRTSVSGELFF; CDR3nt: TGTGCCAGCAGCTTCCGAACTAGCGTTTCCGGGGAGCTGTTTTTT
v_gene: TRBV18; len: 16; abundance: .; d_gene: .; j_gene: TRBJ2-6; CDR3aa: CASSQKAPLGANVLTF; CDR3nt: TGTGCCAGCTCACAAAAAGCTCCCCTTGGGGCCAACGTCCTGACTTTC
v_gene: TRBV3-1/TRBV3-2; len: 15; abundance: .; d_gene: TRBD2; j_gene: TRBJ2-7; CDR3aa: CASSLGTSGYYEQYF; CDR3nt: TGTGCCAGCAGCCTCGGGACTAGCGGATACTACGAGCAGTACTTC
v_gene: TRBV29-1; len: 13; abundance: once; d_gene: .; j_gene: TRBJ2-1; CDR3aa: CSVGQSSYNEQFF; CDR3nt: TGCAGCGTTGGACAGAGCTCCTACAATGAGCAGTTCTTC
v_gene: TRBV25-1; len: 15; abundance: .; d_gene: TRBD1; j_gene: TRBJ2-5; CDR3aa: CASSATGQGKETQYF; CDR3nt: TGTGCCAGCAGTGCCACCGGACAGGGGAAAGAGACCCAGTACTTC
v_gene: TRBV9; len: 16; abundance: once; d_gene: TRBD2; j_gene: TRBJ2-1; CDR3aa: CASSIPQVGGGSEQFF; CDR3nt: TGTGCCAGCAGCATCCCACAGGTCGGCGGGGGAAGTGAGCAGTTCTTC
v_gene: TRBV19; len: 15; abundance: .; d_gene: TRBD1; j_gene: TRBJ1-4; CDR3aa: CASSSSGTANEKLFF; CDR3nt: TGTGCCAGTAGTAGTTCCGGGACAGCAAATGAAAAACTGTTTTTT
v_gene: TRBV7-9; len: 14; abundance: .; d_gene: .; j_gene: TRBJ1-4; CDR3aa: CASSFQGTNEKLFF; CDR3nt: TGTGCCAGCAGCTTCCAGGGAACTAATGAAAAACTGTTTTTT
v_gene: TRBV7-2; len: 16; abundance: .; d_gene: TRBD2; j_gene: TRBJ2-3; CDR3aa: CASSLAISGGLDTQYF; CDR3nt: TGTGCCAGCAGCTTAGCGATTAGCGGGGGTTTAGATACGCAGTATTTT
v_gene: TRBV6-5; len: 15; abundance: .; d_gene: .; j_gene: TRBJ1-2; CDR3aa: CASSYSAAGWGGYTF; CDR3nt: TGTGCCAGCAGTTACTCAGCCGCAGGGTGGGGAGGCTACACCTTC
v_gene: TRBV25-1; len: 18; abundance: .; d_gene: .; j_gene: TRBJ2-1; CDR3aa: CASSEYGGSSGSYNEQFF; CDR3nt: TGTGCCAGCAGTGAATATGGGGGCTCTAGCGGATCCTACAATGAGCAGTTCTTC
v_gene: TRBV7-2; len: 14; abundance: once; d_gene: .; j_gene: TRBJ2-7; CDR3aa: CASSLMDSSYEQYF; CDR3nt: TGTGCCAGCAGCTTAATGGACAGTAGTTACGAGCAGTACTTC
v_gene: TRBV28; len: 13; abundance: .; d_gene: .; j_gene: TRBJ1-4; CDR3aa: CASSAGIPKILFF; CDR3nt: TGTGCCAGTTCCGCCGGGATCCCGAAAATACTGTTTTTT
v_gene: TRBV7-9; len: 14; abundance: .; d_gene: TRBD1; j_gene: TRBJ1-1; CDR3aa: CASRQDRGSTEAFF; CDR3nt: TGTGCCAGCAGGCAGGACAGGGGTAGCACTGAAGCTTTCTTT
v_gene: TRBV4-1; len: 13; abundance: .; d_gene: TRBD1; j_gene: TRBJ2-1; CDR3aa: CASSQADRGEQFF; CDR3nt: TGCGCCAGCAGCCAAGCCGACAGGGGTGAGCAGTTCTTC
v_gene: TRBV5-1; len: 15; abundance: once; d_gene: .; j_gene: TRBJ1-1; CDR3aa: CASSLVQDLNTEAFF; CDR3nt: TGCGCCAGCAGCTTGGTACAGGACCTGAACACTGAAGCTTTCTTT
v_gene: TRBV30; len: 15; abundance: .; d_gene: TRBD1; j_gene: TRBJ1-5; CDR3aa: CAWRGGTGDRQPQHF; CDR3nt: TGTGCCTGGAGAGGTGGGACAGGGGACCGACAGCCCCAGCATTTT